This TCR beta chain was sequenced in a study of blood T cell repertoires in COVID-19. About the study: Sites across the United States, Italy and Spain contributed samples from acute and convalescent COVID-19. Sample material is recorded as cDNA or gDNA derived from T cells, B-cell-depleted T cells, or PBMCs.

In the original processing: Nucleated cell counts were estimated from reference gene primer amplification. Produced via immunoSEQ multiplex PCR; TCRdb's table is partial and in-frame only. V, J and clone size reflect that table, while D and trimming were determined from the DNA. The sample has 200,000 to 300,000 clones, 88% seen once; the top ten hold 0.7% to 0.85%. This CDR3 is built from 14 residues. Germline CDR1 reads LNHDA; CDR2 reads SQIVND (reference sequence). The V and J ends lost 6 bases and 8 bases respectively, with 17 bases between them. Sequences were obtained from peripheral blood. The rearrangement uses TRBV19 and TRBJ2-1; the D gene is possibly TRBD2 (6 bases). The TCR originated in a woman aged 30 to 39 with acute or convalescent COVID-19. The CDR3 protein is CASRYGSNFDEQFF. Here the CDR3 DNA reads TGTGCCAGTAGATACGGGAGTAATTTCGATGAGCAGTTCTTC.